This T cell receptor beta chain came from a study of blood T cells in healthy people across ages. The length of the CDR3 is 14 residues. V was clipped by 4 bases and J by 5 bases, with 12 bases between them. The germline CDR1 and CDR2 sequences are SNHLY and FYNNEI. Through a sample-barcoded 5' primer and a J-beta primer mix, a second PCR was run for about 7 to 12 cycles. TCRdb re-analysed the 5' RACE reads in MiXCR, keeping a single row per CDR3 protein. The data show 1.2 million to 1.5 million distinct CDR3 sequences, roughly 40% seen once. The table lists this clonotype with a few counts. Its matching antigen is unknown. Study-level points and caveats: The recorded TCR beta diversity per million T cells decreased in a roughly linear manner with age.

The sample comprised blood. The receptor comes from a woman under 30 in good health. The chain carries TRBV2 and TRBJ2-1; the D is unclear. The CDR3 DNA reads TGTGCCAGCAGTGCCATTTCCACAAACAATGAGCAGTTCTTC. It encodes CASSAISTNNEQFF.